This TCR beta chain appears in the sequencing data of a study of blood T cell repertoires in COVID-19. Across about two dozen US areas, participants ranged in age from about 18 to 90 years. The germline gives CDR1 SGHAT, CDR2 FQNNGV. The CDR3 spans 18 residues. Germline trimming cut 3 bases from V and 0 bases from J; bases unmatched to any gene: 6. The protocol was immunoSEQ multiplex PCR, while the TCRdb copy is restricted to in-frame clones and leaves out a portion. The sample includes roughly 400,000 clones, about nine tenths of them seen just once. Sequencing was performed on PBMCs or T cells enriched from blood (not recorded which). V usage is TRBV11-2 and J usage is TRBJ2-7; 15 nucleotides line up with TRBD2. This clonotype was obtained from a man aged 18 to 35 who had recovered from COVID-19. The CDR3 DNA is TGTGCCAGCAGCTTCGAAGGACTAGCGGGGGGGAGCTCCTACGAGCAGTACTTC. Translated, it gives CASSFEGLAGGSSYEQYF.